This TCR beta chain was recorded in a study of cytomegalovirus exposure and HLA in healthy donors. At the level of the study: Earlier sequencing of 150 million to 200 million T cells yielded 120 million or so unique TCR beta sequences. General study findings and limits: It was around 160 TCR beta chains that were listed as cytomegalovirus-associated. Researchers reportedly found TCR beta sequences accurately predicted most subjects' HLA-A and HLA-B alleles.

Amplification used 60 Vbeta primers and 13 Jbeta primers. The repertoire was sequenced with immunoSEQ multiplex PCR; TCRdb's copy has only in-frame clones and lacks some. This sample's table reports roughly 110,000 clones. Healthy bone marrow donors made up the donors. CDR3 length: 15 amino acids. Germline values: CDR1 MNHEY, CDR2 SVGAGI. V was pared by 5 bases and J by 0 bases, with 11 bases between. Comments on this clone: What it recognizes is unknown.

V usage is TRBV6-5 and J usage is TRBJ2-4; tentative D call: TRBD2 (5 bases). This receptor was taken from a man aged 35 to 55 in good health and CMV-seropositive. Sample: PBMCs. In DNA form, the CDR3 reads TGTGCCAGCAGTCCTGACGGACTAGCCAAAAACATTCAGTACTTC. Translating gives CASSPDGLAKNIQYF.